The clone carrying this T cell receptor beta chain was detected a few times. What it recognizes is unknown. This sample stems from a study of response to subunit inactivated influenza vaccine. Notes on the study in general: Authors suggested each seasonal influenza vaccination recruits few new T cells.

TCRdb reanalysed the RT-PCR reads using MiXCR and keeps one entry per CDR3 protein. The table records 550,000 to 600,000 distinct CDR3 sequences, 10% to 15% of them present only once. The V and J ends lost 4 bases and 9 bases, in that order; junction bases with no gene match: 12. There are 15 residues in the CDR3. CDR1 and CDR2 (germline): SGHRS, YFSETQ. The sample here was PBMCs from blood, taken on the day of vaccination. This receptor was taken from a man aged 50 to 59 who received an inactivated influenza vaccine. The gene calls are TRBV5-1 and TRBJ2-1; TRBD1 matches 8 bases. CDR3 in amino acids: CASSTGQGGKTEQFF. The CDR3 region has the DNA TGCGCCAGCAGCACAGGACAGGGCGGTAAAACTGAGCAGTTCTTC.